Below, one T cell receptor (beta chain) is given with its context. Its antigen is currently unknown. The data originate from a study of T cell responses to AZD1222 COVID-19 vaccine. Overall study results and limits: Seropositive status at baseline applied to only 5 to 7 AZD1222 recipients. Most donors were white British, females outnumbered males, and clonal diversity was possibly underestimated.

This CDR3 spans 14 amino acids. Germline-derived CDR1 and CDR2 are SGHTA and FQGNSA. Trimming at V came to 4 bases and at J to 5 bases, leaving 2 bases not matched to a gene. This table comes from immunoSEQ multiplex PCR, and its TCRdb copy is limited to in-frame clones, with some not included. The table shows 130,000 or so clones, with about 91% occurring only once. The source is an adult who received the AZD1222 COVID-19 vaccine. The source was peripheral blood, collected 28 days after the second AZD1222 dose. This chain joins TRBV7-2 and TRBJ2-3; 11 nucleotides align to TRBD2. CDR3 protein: CASSSGLAGDTQYF. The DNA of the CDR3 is TGTGCCAGCAGCTCTGGACTAGCGGGAGATACGCAGTATTTT.